The 28 T cell receptor beta chains given below trace back to one sample, sequenced in a study of shared clonotypes between healthy human individuals. Clones were sequenced by immunoSEQ multiplex PCR, and TCRdb holds only the in-frame ones, with some missing. The sample consists of 400,000 to 600,000 clones, roughly 79% of them appearing once. The material sequenced was PBMCs. These receptors were taken from a woman between 40 and 50 years old in good health. Some clones in this sample may be carry-over from other donors' samples.

This sequence joins TRBV28 and TRBJ2-1; TRBD2 aligns across 11 bases. CDR1 MDHEN and CDR2 SYDVKM come from the germline V gene. Losses at the gene ends were 8 bases for V and 3 bases for J; bases not matched to a gene: 12. The CDR3 contains 17 residues. DNA for the CDR3: TGTGCCAGCGCTGGGGGTAGCGGGAGGGTGGGCTACAATGAGCAGTTCTTC. Its translation: CASAGGSGRVGYNEQFF.

The J gene is TRBJ2-7, the V gene TRBV2, with 9 bases identical to TRBD2. The CDR3 runs 14 residues. The germline gives CDR1 SNHLY, CDR2 FYNNEI. The V segment lost 4 bases and the J segment 3 bases; nucleotides outside the gene matches: 4. CDR3 in DNA: TGTGCCAGCAGTGCAGGTAGCGGGAGCTACGAGCAGTACTTC. It encodes CASSAGSGSYEQYF.

The chain carries TRBV5-1 and TRBJ2-2; D may be TRBD2 (7 bases). The CDR3 is 15 residues long. From germline, CDR1 is SGHRS and CDR2 YFSETQ. V was clipped by 0 bases and J by 7 bases, with 13 bases between them. The CDR3 protein is CASSLAGGRVGELFF. Written as DNA, the CDR3 is TGCGCCAGCAGCTTGGCCGGGGGGCGCGTCGGGGAGCTGTTTTTT.

The V gene is TRBV5-1, the J gene TRBJ2-7; tentative D call: TRBD2 (5 bases). Trimming removed 5 bases from V and 0 bases from J, with 12 bases in between. Germline CDR1 and CDR2: SGHRS and YFSETQ. The CDR3 covers 14 residues. CDR3 residues: CASRSGASSYEQYF. CDR3 bases: TGCGCCAGCAGGAGCGGCGCCAGCTCCTACGAGCAGTACTTC.

The gene calls are TRBV5-4 and TRBJ2-5; D remains ambiguous. This CDR3 spans 15 amino acids. The V gene's germline CDR1 is SGHNT and CDR2 YYREEE (reference sequence). Trimming left V 0 bases short and J 6 bases short, with 15 bases between. In nucleotides, the CDR3 is TGTGCCAGCAGCTTGGCCAGTGATCGAGGAAAGACCCAGTACTTC. Translating gives CASSLASDRGKTQYF.

The CDR3 DNA reads TGTGCCAGCAGCCTCGGGTCCGTACCGCGCGGCTTGTTTTTT. Its protein is CASSLGSVPRGLFF. The chain recombines TRBV5-5 with TRBJ1-4; D gene unclear. The CDR3 consists of 14 residues. Germline values: CDR1 SGHKS, CDR2 YYEKEE (reference sequence). Between the trimmed V and J ends, which lost 4 bases and 15 bases, there was a span of 22 bases.

V gene TRBV18 combines with J gene TRBJ1-6, with 7 bases identical to TRBD1. The germline V gene has CDR1 KGHSH and CDR2 LQKENI. The CDR3 runs 14 residues. The ends lost 6 bases at V and 5 bases at J; junction bases unmatched: 4. The CDR3 DNA sequence: TGTGCCAGCTCGATCGGACAGGATAATTCACCCCTCCACTTT. As protein: CASSIGQDNSPLHF.

The V gene is TRBV4-1, the J gene TRBJ1-1; the D gene is possibly TRBD1 (5 bases). The ends were cut back, 2 bases at V and 4 bases at J, with 8 bases in the middle. The CDR3 has 13 residues. Per germline, CDR1 MGHRA and CDR2 YSYEKL. The CDR3 DNA reads TGCGCCAGCAGCCAAACAGGATCCACTGAAGCTTTCTTT. It is translated as CASSQTGSTEAFF.

With regard to this clone: At one end the junction does not follow the germline gene, possibly because of a read error. This rearrangement joins TRBV6-5 to TRBJ1-1; tentatively, D is TRBD1 (5 bases). The CDR3 has 15 amino acids. Per germline, CDR1 MNHEY and CDR2 SVGAGI. The CDR3 bases are TGTGCCAGCGGCCTAAGGATCAGGGAGAACGCTGAAGCTTTCTTT. Residues: CASGLRIRENAEAFF.

V gene TRBV19 combines with J gene TRBJ2-7, with D unclear. Trimming took 7 bases from V and 2 from J, leaving 12 bases between them. Germline CDR1 and CDR2: LNHDA and SQIVND (reference sequence). The CDR3 covers 13 residues. The CDR3: CASTPGPAYEQYF. CDR3 DNA sequence: TGTGCCAGTACCCCCGGCCCGGCCTACGAGCAGTACTTC.

The chain links TRBV6-1 to TRBJ1-2; 9 bases are a match to TRBD1. V trimming: 5 bases; J trimming: 3 bases; junction bases outside the gene matches: 7. Germline V lookup: CDR1 MNHNS, CDR2 SASEGT. The CDR3 covers 15 residues. Written as DNA, the CDR3 is TGTGCCAGCAGTAACCCGGGACAGGGCCACTATGGCTACACCTTC. Its protein is CASSNPGQGHYGYTF.

The J gene is TRBJ2-7, the V gene TRBV6-6, with 8 bases fitting TRBD1. V trimming: 6 bases; J trimming: 2 bases; junction bases outside the gene matches: 12. The CDR3 runs 16 residues. CDR1 and CDR2 from the germline V gene are MNHNY and SVGAGI (reference sequence). CDR3 nucleotide sequence: TGTGCCAGCAGCCCAAAAAGGGACAGGATTGCCTACGAGCAGTACTTC. The encoded protein is CASSPKRDRIAYEQYF.

Turning to this clone: This may be a read error, as it is one base from a much larger clone. J is TRBJ1-3 and V is TRBV7-9, with 10 bases lining up with TRBD1. This CDR3 has 16 residues. Germline V gene lookup returns CDR1 SEHNR and CDR2 FQNEAQ (reference sequence). V was clipped by 6 bases and J by 1 base; unmatched bases: 6. The CDR3 spells CASRLRDRGSGNTIYF. DNA of the CDR3: TGTGCCAGCAGACTCCGGGACAGGGGTTCTGGAAACACCATATATTTT. Based on the CDR3 plus reference TRBV7-9 and TRBJ1-3, the full variable domain is DTGVSQNPRHKITKRGQNVTFRCDPISEHNRLYWYRQTLGQGPEFLTYFQNEAQLEKSRLLSDRFSAERPKGSFSTLEIQRTEQGDSAMYLCASRLRDRGSGNTIYFGEGSWLTVV.

This clone was seen only a few times. Distinct nucleotide sequences in the sample also encode this CDR3. The chain has TRBV28 and TRBJ2-7, with D hard to call. This CDR3 spans 11 amino acids. Trimming took off 6 bases at V and 3 bases at J, with 6 bases between the two ends. Germline assignment: CDR1 MDHEN and CDR2 SYDVKM. The CDR3 bases are TGTGCCAGCAGCCTGTTCTACGAGCAGTACTTC. Translation gives CASSLFYEQYF.

V is TRBV6-4 and J is TRBJ2-1; tentative D call: TRBD1 (5 bases). V lost 5 bases to trimming and J lost 10 bases, with 21 bases between them. This CDR3 region has 15 residues. From germline, CDR1 is MRHNA and CDR2 SNTAGT. CDR3: CASSTPCRAIKEQFF. The CDR3, as DNA: TGTGCCAGCAGTACCCCCTGCAGGGCAATTAAGGAGCAGTTCTTC.

V gene TRBV7-3 combines with J gene TRBJ2-2, with 10 positions matching TRBD2. V lost 5 bases and J lost 0; bases outside the gene matches: 3. This CDR3 is 16 amino acids long. Per germline, CDR1 SGHTA and CDR2 FQGTGA. CDR3 coding DNA: TGTGCCAGCAGCCCAGGGACTAGCGCGAACACCGGGGAGCTGTTTTTT. Translated: CASSPGTSANTGELFF.

This clone was seen only once. The chain joins TRBV7-8 to TRBJ2-3; 11 bases agree with TRBD2. CDR3 length: 15 amino acids. Germline V CDR1 and CDR2: SGHVS, FQNEAQ. V lost 6 bases, J lost 3 bases, and 5 bases stayed unmatched. CDR3: CASRLLAGVTDTQYF. The DNA of the CDR3 is TGTGCCAGCAGGTTACTAGCGGGGGTTACAGATACGCAGTATTTT.

Only a few counts were recorded for this clone. The genes are TRBV7-2 and TRBJ2-3; D uncertain. V lost 1 base to trimming and J lost 0 bases, with 5 bases between them. The CDR3 sequence is 14 residues long. Germline-derived CDR1 and CDR2 are SGHTA and FQGNSA. CDR3 in amino acids: CASSLGWSTDTQYF. DNA of the CDR3: TGTGCCAGCAGCTTAGGGTGGAGCACAGATACGCAGTATTTT.

This chain connects TRBV7-9 to TRBJ2-1, with 9 bases matching TRBD2. The CDR3 covers 19 residues. The germline gives CDR1 SEHNR, CDR2 FQNEAQ (reference sequence). With V trimmed by 4 bases and J by 0 bases, 13 bases remained unmatched. The CDR3 loop is CASSSQYASGDSSYNEQFF. The CDR3 DNA is TGTGCCAGCAGCTCACAATATGCTAGCGGGGATAGCTCCTACAATGAGCAGTTCTTC.

The V call is TRBV6-5, the J call TRBJ2-7; D is unclear. The V end was cut by 5 bases, the J end by 3 bases, with 14 bases between. This CDR3 spans 14 amino acids. Germline V CDR1 and CDR2: MNHEY, SVGAGI. The CDR3 bases are TGTGCCAGCAGTAAAAGTTGGGCCCTCTACGAGCAGTACTTC. It translates to CASSKSWALYEQYF.

The table lists this clone with a few counts. This rearrangement joins TRBV15 to TRBJ1-2; no clear D. The CDR3 is made up of 14 amino acids. V lost 3 bases and J lost 4, with 12 bases in between. The germline gives CDR1 LNHNV, CDR2 YYDKDF (reference sequence). The CDR3 nucleotides are TGTGCCACCAGCAGCTACGGCCGCAGCTATGGCTACACCTTC. Translation: CATSSYGRSYGYTF.

The chain joins TRBV7-2 to TRBJ2-4; the D is unclear. The CDR3 extends over 13 amino acids. The V gene lost 1 base and the J gene lost 6 bases, with 7 bases spanning the gap. Germline CDR1 is SGHTA and CDR2 is FQGNSA. The CDR3 is CASSLVGRNIQYF. The DNA for the CDR3 is TGTGCCAGCAGCTTAGTAGGCAGAAACATTCAGTACTTC.

In this sample, this clone turned up a few times. The V call is TRBV7-8, the J call TRBJ1-2; D is uncertain. The CDR3 is 14 residues long. Trimming pared 1 base from V and 2 bases from J, leaving 8 bases between. Germline V gene lookup returns CDR1 SGHVS and CDR2 FQNEAQ. The CDR3 coding sequence is TGTGCCAGCAGCTTAGTTGCGGGAAACTATGGCTACACCTTC. Amino acid sequence: CASSLVAGNYGYTF.

The rearrangement uses TRBV19 and TRBJ2-2; D ambiguous. The length of the CDR3 is 15 residues. V lost 7 bases to trimming and J lost 2 bases, with 14 bases between them. Germline V lookup: CDR1 LNHDA, CDR2 SQIVND (reference sequence). The CDR3 is CASTQGHSNTGELFF. The CDR3 nucleotides read TGTGCCAGTACCCAAGGCCACAGCAACACCGGGGAGCTGTTTTTT.

This chain connects TRBV11-2 to TRBJ2-2; D possibly corresponds to TRBD1 (5 bases). Germline V gene lookup returns CDR1 SGHAT and CDR2 FQNNGV. The CDR3 extends over 14 amino acids. The V gene lost 8 bases and the J gene lost 7 bases, with 17 bases spanning the gap. The CDR3 nucleotides are TGTGCCAGCCTGGGGCTGACTCCCAGCGGGGAGCTGTTTTTT. Translation: CASLGLTPSGELFF.

The J gene is TRBJ1-1, the V gene TRBV19; TRBD1 matches 8 bases. V gave up 3 bases and J gave up 4 bases; unmatched junction bases: 4. The CDR3 has 14 residues. Germline CDR1 is LNHDA and CDR2 is SQIVND (reference sequence). Here the CDR3 DNA reads TGTGCCAGTAGTATCATTCAGGGGGCCACTGAAGCTTTCTTT. Translation gives CASSIIQGATEAFF.

This clone was recorded many times. The rearrangement links TRBV11-2 to TRBJ1-1; tentative D call: TRBD1 (5 bases). V was trimmed by 5 bases and J by 1 base, leaving 14 bases between them. From germline, CDR1 is SGHAT and CDR2 FQNNGV. This CDR3 has 15 amino acids. The CDR3 loop is CASSTPGRKNTEAFF. In DNA, the CDR3 is TGTGCCAGCAGCACCCCGGGACGGAAGAACACTGAAGCTTTCTTT.

This clone appeared a few times. The chain links TRBV30 to TRBJ1-5; unclear D gene. Germline-derived CDR1 and CDR2 are GTSNPN and SVGIG (reference sequence). V was shortened by 1 base and J by 2 bases, with 9 bases between the two germline ends. CDR3 length: 14 residues. CDR3 residues: CAWSAGYGNQPQHF. The CDR3 nucleotides read TGTGCCTGGAGTGCTGGTTACGGCAATCAGCCCCAGCATTTT.